This T cell receptor (beta chain) was captured in a study of cytomegalovirus exposure and HLA in healthy donors. A single count supports this clone. Its cognate antigen is unknown. With 0 bases clipped from V and 2 bases from J, the junction kept 6 bases outside the gene matches. CDR1 is SGDLS and CDR2 is YYNGEE in the germline V gene. CDR3 length: 16 residues. The assay was immunoSEQ multiplex PCR, and TCRdb's table has in-frame clones only and misses some. The data show 150,000 or so clones, with 86% seen just once and roughly 1.9% held by the top ten. General observations from the study: Confirmation in vitro established that three CMV-associated chains were specific for CMV antigens.

The gene calls are TRBV9 and TRBJ2-5, with TRBD2 identical over 8 bases. The sequenced sample consisted of PBMCs. The receptor was isolated from a human donor in good health. CDR3 sequence (DNA): TGTGCCAGCAGCGTAGGGAGCGGGGGCGTACAAGAGACCCAGTACTTC. It translates to CASSVGSGGVQETQYF.